These T cell receptor beta chains were read from a single sample in a study of cytomegalovirus exposure and HLA in healthy donors. Here immunoSEQ multiplex PCR was the method, and the copy in TCRdb shows in-frame clones only, minus some. The sample has 150,000 or so clones; the top ten hold about 2.2%. The sample comprised PBMCs. These receptors all come from a man aged 25 to 40 in good health and CMV-seronegative. Both conserved end residues are part of each CDR3. A D gene is named only where the DNA matches it firmly.

j_call v_call d_call cdr3_aa cdr3_nt
TRBJ2-5 TRBV7-9 NA CASSLETQYF TGTGCCAGCAGTCTGGAGACCCAGTACTTC
TRBJ1-1 TRBV4-1 NA CASREGRDSGAFF TGCGCCAGCCGAGAGGGCCGCGATTCGGGAGCTTTCTTT
TRBJ2-1 TRBV18 NA CASSPRGLTVTYNEQFF TGTGCCAGCTCACCACGTGGCCTAACTGTGACTTACAATGAGCAGTTCTTC
TRBJ2-7 TRBV11-2 TRBD2 CASSLGALAGGPYEQYF TGTGCCAGCAGCTTAGGGGCCCTAGCGGGAGGACCCTACGAGCAGTACTTC
TRBJ2-2 TRBV11-2 NA CASSREDSTGELFF TGTGCCAGCAGCCGCGAGGACAGCACCGGGGAGCTGTTTTTT
TRBJ1-2 TRBV4-1 NA CASSQEGVNYGYTF TGCGCCAGCAGCCAAGAAGGGGTCAACTATGGCTACACCTTC
TRBJ2-3 TRBV4-3 TRBD2 CASSQSPSSGSTDTQYF TGCGCCAGCAGCCAGTCCCCCTCTAGCGGCTCCACAGATACGCAGTATTTT
TRBJ2-7 TRBV6-6 NA CASSREEAYEQYF TGTGCCAGCAGCCGGGAAGAGGCTTACGAGCAGTACTTC
TRBJ2-1 TRBV5-1 TRBD2 CASSFREVSGSNEQFF TGCGCCAGCAGCTTCCGAGAGGTTAGCGGGAGTAATGAGCAGTTCTTC
TRBJ2-3 TRBV19 NA CASSTLEGTDTQYF TGTGCCAGTAGTACCCTAGAAGGCACAGATACGCAGTATTTT
TRBJ1-4 TRBV14 TRBD1 CASSQWDRGNEKLFF TGTGCCAGCAGCCAATGGGACAGGGGAAATGAAAAACTGTTTTTT
TRBJ1-4 TRBV30 NA CAWSRYRQGWTNEKLFF TGTGCCTGGAGTCGCTATCGCCAGGGTTGGACTAATGAAAAACTGTTTTTT
TRBJ2-3 TRBV4-1 NA CASSQAADTQYF TGCGCCAGCAGCCAAGCGGCAGATACGCAGTATTTT
TRBJ2-6 TRBV4-1 TRBD1 CASSQDGTGVLAGANVLTF TGCGCCAGCAGCCAAGATGGGACAGGGGTTCTCGCCGGGGCCAACGTCCTGACTTTC